Presented here are 2 T cell receptor beta chains from one specimen sequenced in a study of shared clonotypes between healthy human individuals. Profiled with immunoSEQ multiplex PCR; TCRdb holds only in-frame clones, not every one. The sample records 1.4 million or so clones, around 98.5% being singletons. The sample comprised naive CD4+ T cells sorted from blood. Subset indicated: CD45RA+ positively selected. Every receptor here comes from a man in his thirties or forties in good health.

This clone was recorded once. This specimen includes other DNA sequences encoding the same CDR3. The chain joins TRBV5-5 to TRBJ1-2; D may be TRBD1 (5 bases). This CDR3 region has 13 residues. Germline V lookup: CDR1 SGHKS, CDR2 YYEKEE (reference sequence). V was cut by 0 bases and J by 3 bases, with 6 bases left in between. This CDR3 is CASSLAGDYGYTF. The CDR3 DNA reads TGTGCCAGCAGCTTGGCGGGGGACTATGGCTACACCTTC.

This chain uses TRBV5-1 with TRBJ2-2, with 8 nucleotides matching TRBD1. The germline V gene encodes CDR1 SGHRS and CDR2 YFSETQ. The CDR3 sequence is 15 residues long. With V trimmed by 4 bases and J by 5 bases, 7 bases remained unmatched. DNA of the CDR3: TGCGCCAGCAGCACGGGACAGGCGGAGACCGGGGAGCTGTTTTTT. This sequence encodes CASSTGQAETGELFF.